The clone carrying this T cell receptor beta chain was detected a few times. Here immunoSEQ multiplex PCR was the method, and the copy in TCRdb shows in-frame clones only, minus some. The sample has about 130,000 clones; almost 85% are singletons. This sample is drawn from a study of blood T cell repertoires in COVID-19. The source is a man aged 60 to 75 with acute or convalescent COVID-19. The sample consisted of peripheral blood.

CDR3 sequence: CASSRPSQGASYNEQFF. Here the CDR3 DNA reads TGTGCCAGCAGCAGACCTTCACAGGGGGCTTCCTACAATGAGCAGTTCTTC. V and J are TRBV21-1 and TRBJ2-1; the D call in the table, TRBD1, was not verified against the DNA. TRBV21-1 is noted as a pseudogene. The CDR3 totals 17 residues.